What follows is one TCR beta chain and its context. Authors' methods: The authors estimated nucleated cell counts from reference gene primer amplification. TCRdb keeps only in-frame clones here, not all; method: immunoSEQ multiplex PCR. That table is the source of V, J and clone size, and D and trimming were worked out from the DNA. The profile shows fewer than 400,000 clones, over 85% of them singletons. The CDR3 has 17 residues. Germline V CDR1 and CDR2: SGHAT, FQNNGV. The ends lost 1 base at V and 8 bases at J; junction bases unmatched: 12. While infection was still active, Seattle patients were enrolled and then followed longitudinally. The sample is drawn from a study of blood T cell repertoires in COVID-19. Study context: COVID-19 samples collected from the United States, Italy and Spain covered acute and convalescent phases.

This TCR derives from a woman under 40 with COVID-19, enrolled during active disease. The genes are TRBV11-2 and TRBJ2-1; 9 nucleotides line up with TRBD1. Sample: peripheral blood. The CDR3: CASSLVYGTGKFDEQFF. The DNA of the CDR3 is TGTGCCAGCAGCTTAGTTTACGGGACAGGGAAGTTTGATGAGCAGTTCTTC.